The 2 T cell receptor beta chains reported below all come from one sample, sequenced in a study of shared clonotypes between healthy human individuals. Produced via immunoSEQ multiplex PCR; TCRdb's table is partial and in-frame only. The sample lists hundreds of thousands of clones, roughly three quarters seen once, with less than 15% in the top ten. Source material: PBMCs. The receptors originated from a woman aged 40 to 50 in good health. Some clones in this sample may be carry-over from other donors' samples.

The gene calls are TRBV5-1 and TRBJ2-3; TRBD1 matches at 7 bases. With V trimmed by 3 bases and J by 0 bases, 10 bases remained unmatched. CDR1 is SGHRS and CDR2 is YFSETQ in the germline V gene. CDR3 length: 17 residues. Here the CDR3 DNA reads TGCGCCAGCAGCTCTTCCCGGACAGGCTCTAGCACAGATACGCAGTATTTT. It translates to CASSSSRTGSSTDTQYF. The entire variable domain, with the rest obtained from reference TRBV5-1 and TRBJ2-3, is as follows: KAGVTQTPRYLIKTRGQQVTLSCSPISGHRSVSWYQQTPGQGLQFLFEYFSETQRNKGNFPGRFSGRQFSNSRSEMNVSTLELGDSALYLCASSSSRTGSSTDTQYFGPGTRLTVL.

In the case of this clone: This could be a read error, since a much larger clone is one nucleotide away. Other nucleotide sequences in the sample specify the same CDR3. The J gene is TRBJ1-5, the V gene TRBV5-7, with D uncertain. TRBV5-7 qualifies as an ORF whose function is uncertain. Trimming took 7 bases from V and 6 from J, leaving 11 bases between them. The CDR3 runs 12 residues. CDR3 in DNA: TGTGCCAGCCTGTATCGGAGTCAGCCCCAGCATTTT. It is translated as CASLYRSQPQHF.